The count of the clone carrying this T cell receptor (beta chain) is one. Its cognate antigen is unknown. The sample is drawn from a study of shared clonotypes between healthy human individuals. Study outcomes and limitations: With several donors compared, 5% to 5.5% of naive CD4 clonotypes were shared.

Assay used: immunoSEQ multiplex PCR; TCRdb lists only in-frame clones, some missing. The data contain fewer than 1.6 million clones, around 98.5% of them singletons. This TCR came from a man between 25 and 39 years old in good health. The specimen sequenced was naive CD4+ T cells sorted from blood. Subset specified: CD45RA+ positively selected.

In DNA, the CDR3 is TGTGCCAGCTCACCCCGGACAGGGGGTGCCGTCCGCGAGCAGTACTTC. Amino acid sequence: CASSPRTGGAVREQYF. This sequence joins TRBV18 and TRBJ2-7, with 10 nucleotides matching TRBD1. Unmatched junction bases numbered 11, after V lost 3 bases and J lost 6 bases. This CDR3 is 16 amino acids long. Germline V lookup: CDR1 KGHSH, CDR2 LQKENI.